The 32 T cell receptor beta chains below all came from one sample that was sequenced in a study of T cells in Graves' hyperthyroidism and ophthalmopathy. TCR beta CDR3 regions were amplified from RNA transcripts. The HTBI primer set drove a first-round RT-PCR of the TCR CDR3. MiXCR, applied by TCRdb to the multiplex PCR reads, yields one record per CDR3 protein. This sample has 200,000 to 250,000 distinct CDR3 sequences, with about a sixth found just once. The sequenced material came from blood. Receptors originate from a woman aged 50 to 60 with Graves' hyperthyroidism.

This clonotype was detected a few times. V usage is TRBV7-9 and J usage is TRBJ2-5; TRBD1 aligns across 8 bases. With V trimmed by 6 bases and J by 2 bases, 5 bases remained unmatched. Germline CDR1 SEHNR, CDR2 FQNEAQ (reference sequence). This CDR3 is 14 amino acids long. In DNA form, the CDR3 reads TGTGCCAGCAGTTCCAGACAGGGGCAAGAGACCCAGTACTTC. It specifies CASSSRQGQETQYF.

CDR3 in amino acids: CASSKTDSGNTIYF. In DNA, the CDR3 is TGTGCCAGTAGTAAGACAGACTCTGGAAACACCATATATTTT. The V gene is TRBV19, the J gene TRBJ1-3, with D possibly TRBD1 on 5 matching bases. The germline CDR1 and CDR2 sequences are LNHDA and SQIVND (reference sequence). This CDR3 is 14 amino acids long. Trimming shortened V by 4 bases and J by 0 bases, and 7 bases separated the two germline ends.

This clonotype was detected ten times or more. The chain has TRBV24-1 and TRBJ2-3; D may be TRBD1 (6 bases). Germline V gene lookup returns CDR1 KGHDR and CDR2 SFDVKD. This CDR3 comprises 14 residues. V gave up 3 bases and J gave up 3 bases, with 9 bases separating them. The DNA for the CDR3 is TGTGCCACCAGTGATCAGGGACATACAGATACGCAGTATTTT. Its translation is CATSDQGHTDTQYF.

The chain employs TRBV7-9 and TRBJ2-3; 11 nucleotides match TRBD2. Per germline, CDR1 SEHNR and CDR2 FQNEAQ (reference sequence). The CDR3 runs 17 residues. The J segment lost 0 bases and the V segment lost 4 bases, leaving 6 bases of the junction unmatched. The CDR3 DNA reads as TGTGCCAGCAGCTCGCCCGGGACTAGCGGTAGCACAGATACGCAGTATTTT. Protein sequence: CASSSPGTSGSTDTQYF.

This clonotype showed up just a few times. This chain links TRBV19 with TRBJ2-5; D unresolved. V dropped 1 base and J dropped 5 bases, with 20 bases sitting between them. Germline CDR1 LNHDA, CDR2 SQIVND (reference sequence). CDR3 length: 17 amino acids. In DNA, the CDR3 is TGTGCCAGTAGTATAGGATTTCCGAGCGAACTCTCCGAGACCCAGTACTTC. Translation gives CASSIGFPSELSETQYF.

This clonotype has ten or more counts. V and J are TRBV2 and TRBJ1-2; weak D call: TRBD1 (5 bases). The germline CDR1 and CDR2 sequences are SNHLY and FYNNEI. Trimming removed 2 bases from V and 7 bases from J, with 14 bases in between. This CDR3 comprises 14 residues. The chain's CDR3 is CASSESRGLSGYTF. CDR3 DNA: TGTGCCAGCAGTGAATCGCGGGGGTTAAGTGGCTACACCTTC.

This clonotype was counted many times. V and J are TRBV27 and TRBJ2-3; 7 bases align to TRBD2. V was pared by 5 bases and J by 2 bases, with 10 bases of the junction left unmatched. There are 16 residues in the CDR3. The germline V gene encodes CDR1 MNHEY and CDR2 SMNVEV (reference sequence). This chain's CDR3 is CASSPLRGGNTDTQYF. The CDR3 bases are TGTGCCAGCAGTCCTTTGAGGGGAGGGAACACAGATACGCAGTATTTT.

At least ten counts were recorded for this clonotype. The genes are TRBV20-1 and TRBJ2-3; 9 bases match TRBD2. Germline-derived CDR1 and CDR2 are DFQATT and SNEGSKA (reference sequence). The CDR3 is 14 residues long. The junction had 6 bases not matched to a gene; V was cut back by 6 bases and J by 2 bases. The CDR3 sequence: CSARLAANTDTQYF. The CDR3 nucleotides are TGCAGTGCCCGACTAGCGGCGAACACAGATACGCAGTATTTT.

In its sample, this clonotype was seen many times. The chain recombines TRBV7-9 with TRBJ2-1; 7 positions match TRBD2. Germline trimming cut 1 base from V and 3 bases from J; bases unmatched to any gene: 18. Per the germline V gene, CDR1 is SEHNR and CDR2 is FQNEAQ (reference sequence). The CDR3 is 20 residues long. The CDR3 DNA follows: TGTGCCAGCAGCTTAGGGGGTTGGGCTAGCGGAACCCATGTCTACAATGAGCAGTTCTTC. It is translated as CASSLGGWASGTHVYNEQFF. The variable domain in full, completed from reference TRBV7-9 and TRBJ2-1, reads DTGVSQNPRHKITKRGQNVTFRCDPISEHNRLYWYRQTLGQGPEFLTYFQNEAQLEKSRLLSDRFSAERPKGSFSTLEIQRTEQGDSAMYLCASSLGGWASGTHVYNEQFFGPGTRLTVL.

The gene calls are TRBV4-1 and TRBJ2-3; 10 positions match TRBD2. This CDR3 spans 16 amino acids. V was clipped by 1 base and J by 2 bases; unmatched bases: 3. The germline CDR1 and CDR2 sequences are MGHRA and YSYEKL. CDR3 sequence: CASSQGLAGATDTQYF. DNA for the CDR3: TGCGCCAGCAGCCAAGGTCTAGCGGGAGCCACAGATACGCAGTATTTT.

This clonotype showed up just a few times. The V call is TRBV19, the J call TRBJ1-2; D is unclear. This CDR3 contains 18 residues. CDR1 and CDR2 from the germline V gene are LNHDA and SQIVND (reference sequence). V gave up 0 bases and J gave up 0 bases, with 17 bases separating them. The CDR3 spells CASSIDGHLQPTNYGYTF. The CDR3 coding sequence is TGTGCCAGTAGTATAGATGGTCACCTCCAACCGACTAACTATGGCTACACCTTC.

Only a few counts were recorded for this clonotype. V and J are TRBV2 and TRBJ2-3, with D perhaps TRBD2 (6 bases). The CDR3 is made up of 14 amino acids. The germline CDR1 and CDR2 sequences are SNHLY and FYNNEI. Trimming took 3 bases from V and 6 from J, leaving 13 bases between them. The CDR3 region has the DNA TGTGCCAGCAGTGATAGCGGAAGCCCCGATACGCAGTATTTT. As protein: CASSDSGSPDTQYF.

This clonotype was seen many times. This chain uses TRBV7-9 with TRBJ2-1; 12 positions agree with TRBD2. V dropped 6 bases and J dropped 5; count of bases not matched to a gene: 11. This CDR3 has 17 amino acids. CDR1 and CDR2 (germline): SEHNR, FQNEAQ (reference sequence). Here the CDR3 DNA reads TGTGCCAGCAGGCCGGCTAGCGGGAGGGTTTGGGACAATGAGCAGTTCTTC. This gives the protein CASRPASGRVWDNEQFF.

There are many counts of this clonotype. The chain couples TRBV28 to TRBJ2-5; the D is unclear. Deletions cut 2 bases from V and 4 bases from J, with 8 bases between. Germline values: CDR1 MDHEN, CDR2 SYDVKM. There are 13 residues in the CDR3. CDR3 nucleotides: TGTGCCAGCAGTTTAATAGGTGTAGAGACCCAGTACTTC. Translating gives CASSLIGVETQYF.

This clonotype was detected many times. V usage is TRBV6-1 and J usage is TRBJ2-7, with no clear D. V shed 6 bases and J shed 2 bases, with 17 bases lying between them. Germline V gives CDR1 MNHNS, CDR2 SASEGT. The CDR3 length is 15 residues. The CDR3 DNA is TGTGCCAGCAGATACAAGGCGCGCGCAACCTACGAGCAGTACTTC. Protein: CASRYKARATYEQYF.

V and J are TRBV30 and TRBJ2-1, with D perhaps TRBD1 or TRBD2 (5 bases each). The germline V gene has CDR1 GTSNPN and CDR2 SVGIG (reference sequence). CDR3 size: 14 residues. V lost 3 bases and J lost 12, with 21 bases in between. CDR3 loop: CAWRFWDASAGQFF. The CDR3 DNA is TGTGCCTGGAGGTTCTGGGACGCCTCTGCGGGGCAGTTCTTC.

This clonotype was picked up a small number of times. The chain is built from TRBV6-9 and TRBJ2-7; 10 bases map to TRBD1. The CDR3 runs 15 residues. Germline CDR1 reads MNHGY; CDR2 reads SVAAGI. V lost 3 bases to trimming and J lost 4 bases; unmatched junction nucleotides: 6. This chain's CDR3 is CASSYNGDRGYEQYF. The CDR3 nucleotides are TGTGCCAGCAGTTACAACGGGGACAGGGGTTACGAGCAGTACTTC.

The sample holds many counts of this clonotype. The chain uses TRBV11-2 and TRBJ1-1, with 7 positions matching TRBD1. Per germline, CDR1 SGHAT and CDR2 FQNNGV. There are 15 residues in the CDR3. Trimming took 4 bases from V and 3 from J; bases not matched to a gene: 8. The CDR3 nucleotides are TGTGCCAGCAGCTCCTTGACAGGGCTGTACACTGAAGCTTTCTTT. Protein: CASSSLTGLYTEAFF.

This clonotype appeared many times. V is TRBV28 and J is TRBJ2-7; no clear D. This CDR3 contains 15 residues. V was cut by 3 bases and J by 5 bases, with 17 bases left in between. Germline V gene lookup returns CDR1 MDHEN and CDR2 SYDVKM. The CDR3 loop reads CASSFPRTVSHEQYF. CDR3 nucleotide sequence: TGTGCCAGCAGTTTCCCTAGAACAGTGAGTCACGAGCAGTACTTC.

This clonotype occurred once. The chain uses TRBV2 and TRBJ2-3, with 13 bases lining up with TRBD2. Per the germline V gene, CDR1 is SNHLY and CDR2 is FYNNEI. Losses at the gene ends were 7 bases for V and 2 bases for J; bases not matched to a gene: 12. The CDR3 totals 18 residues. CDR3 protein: CASIRGLAGFSYTDTQYF. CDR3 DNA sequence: TGTGCCAGCATCCGGGGACTAGCGGGATTTAGTTACACAGATACGCAGTATTTT.

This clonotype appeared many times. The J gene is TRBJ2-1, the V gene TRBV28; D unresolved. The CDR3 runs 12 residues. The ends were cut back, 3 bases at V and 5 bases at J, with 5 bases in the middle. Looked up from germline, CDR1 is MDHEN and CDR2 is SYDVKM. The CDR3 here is CASSLYDNEQFF. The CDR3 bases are TGTGCCAGCAGTTTGTACGACAATGAGCAGTTCTTC.

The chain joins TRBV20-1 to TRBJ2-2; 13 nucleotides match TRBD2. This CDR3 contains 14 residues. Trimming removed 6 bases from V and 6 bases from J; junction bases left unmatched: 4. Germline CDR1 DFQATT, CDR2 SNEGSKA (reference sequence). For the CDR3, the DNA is TGCAGTGCCACGGGACTAGCGGGGCCCGGGGAGCTGTTTTTT. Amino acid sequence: CSATGLAGPGELFF.

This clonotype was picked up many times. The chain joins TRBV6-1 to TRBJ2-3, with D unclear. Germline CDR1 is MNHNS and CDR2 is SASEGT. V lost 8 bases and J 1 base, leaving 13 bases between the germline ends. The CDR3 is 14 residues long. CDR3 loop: CASVTAGGTDTQYF. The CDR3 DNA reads TGTGCCAGCGTCACAGCTGGTGGCACAGATACGCAGTATTTT.

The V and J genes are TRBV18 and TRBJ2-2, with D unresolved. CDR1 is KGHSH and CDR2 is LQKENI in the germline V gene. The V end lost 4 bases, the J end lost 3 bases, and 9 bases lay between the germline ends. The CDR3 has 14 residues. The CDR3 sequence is CASSLKAYTGELFF. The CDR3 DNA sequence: TGTGCCAGCTCACTTAAGGCATACACCGGGGAGCTGTTTTTT.

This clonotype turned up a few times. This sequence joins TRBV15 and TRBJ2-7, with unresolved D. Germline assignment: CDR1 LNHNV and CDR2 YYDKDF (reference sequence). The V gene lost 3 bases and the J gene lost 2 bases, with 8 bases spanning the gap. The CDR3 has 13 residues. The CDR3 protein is CATSSGGPYEQYF. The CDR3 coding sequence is TGTGCCACCAGCAGTGGCGGCCCCTACGAGCAGTACTTC.

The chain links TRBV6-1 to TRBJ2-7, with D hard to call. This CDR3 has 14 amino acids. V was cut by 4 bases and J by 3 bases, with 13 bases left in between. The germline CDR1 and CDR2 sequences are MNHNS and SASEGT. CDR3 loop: CASSANGGLYEQYF. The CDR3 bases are TGTGCCAGCAGTGCTAATGGTGGCCTCTACGAGCAGTACTTC.

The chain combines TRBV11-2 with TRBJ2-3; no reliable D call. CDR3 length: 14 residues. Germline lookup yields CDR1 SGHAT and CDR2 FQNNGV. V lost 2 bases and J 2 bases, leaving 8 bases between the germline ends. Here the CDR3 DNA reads TGTGCCAGCAGCTTAATTGGCCCCACAGATACGCAGTATTTT. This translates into CASSLIGPTDTQYF.

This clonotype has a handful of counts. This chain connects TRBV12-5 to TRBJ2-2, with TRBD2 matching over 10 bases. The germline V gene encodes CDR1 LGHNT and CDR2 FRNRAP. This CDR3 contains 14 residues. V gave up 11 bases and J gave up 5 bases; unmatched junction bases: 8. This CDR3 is CAVTSGSRTGELFF. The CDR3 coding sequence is TGTGCTGTGACTAGCGGGTCCCGTACCGGGGAGCTGTTTTTT. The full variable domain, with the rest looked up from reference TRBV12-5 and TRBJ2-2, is DARVTQTPRHKVTEMGQEVTMRCQPILGHNTVFWYRQTMMQGLELLAYFRNRAPLDDSGMPKDRFSAEMPDATLATLKIQPSEPRDSAVYFCAVTSGSRTGELFFGEGSRLTVL.

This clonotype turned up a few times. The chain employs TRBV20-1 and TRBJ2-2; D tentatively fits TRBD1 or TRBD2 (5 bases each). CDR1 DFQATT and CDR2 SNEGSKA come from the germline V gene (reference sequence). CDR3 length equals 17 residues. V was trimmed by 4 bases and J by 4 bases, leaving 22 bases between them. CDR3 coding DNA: TGCAGTGCTATCCCTCTAGTGCGGGCCCAGGGCACCGGGGAGCTGTTTTTT. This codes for CSAIPLVRAQGTGELFF.

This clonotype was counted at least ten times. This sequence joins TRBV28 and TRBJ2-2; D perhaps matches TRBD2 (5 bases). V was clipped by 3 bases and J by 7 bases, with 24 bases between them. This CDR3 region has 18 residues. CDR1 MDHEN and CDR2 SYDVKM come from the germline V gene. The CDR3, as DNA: TGTGCCAGCAGTTTCGAACCACTTGGGTGGGAGCGGAACGGGGAGCTGTTTTTT. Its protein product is CASSFEPLGWERNGELFF.

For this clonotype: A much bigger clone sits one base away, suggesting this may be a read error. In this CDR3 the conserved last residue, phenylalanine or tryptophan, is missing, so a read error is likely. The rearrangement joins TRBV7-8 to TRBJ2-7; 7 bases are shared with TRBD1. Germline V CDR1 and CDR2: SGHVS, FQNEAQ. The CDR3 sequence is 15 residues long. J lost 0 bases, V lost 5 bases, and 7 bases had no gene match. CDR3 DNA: TGTGCCAGCAGCCCGCGGACAGGCAGCTCCTACGAGCAGTACCTC. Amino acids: CASSPRTGSSYEQYL.

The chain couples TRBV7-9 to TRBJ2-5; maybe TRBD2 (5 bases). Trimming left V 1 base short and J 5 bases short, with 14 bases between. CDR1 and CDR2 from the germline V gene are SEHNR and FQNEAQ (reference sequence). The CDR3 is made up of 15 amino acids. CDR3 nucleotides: TGTGCCAGCAGCTTAGGACGGGATCTCCAGGAGACCCAGTACTTC. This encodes CASSLGRDLQETQYF. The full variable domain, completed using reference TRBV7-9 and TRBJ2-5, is DTGVSQNPRHKITKRGQNVTFRCDPISEHNRLYWYRQTLGQGPEFLTYFQNEAQLEKSRLLSDRFSAERPKGSFSTLEIQRTEQGDSAMYLCASSLGRDLQETQYFGPGTRLLVL.